This TCR beta chain was retrieved from a study of blood T cell repertoires in COVID-19. Study information: Acute-phase and convalescent COVID-19 samples originated in the United States, Italy and Spain. PBMCs, B-cell-depleted T cells, or T cells were the source of the cDNA or gDNA that made up the material.

In terms of age and location, participants ranged from roughly 18 to 90 years and lived in around 22 US areas. Authors' processing steps: Researchers report that nucleated cell counts were estimated from reference gene primer amplification. TCRdb keeps only in-frame clones here, not all; method: immunoSEQ multiplex PCR. D and trimming were read from the DNA, whereas the V and J calls and clone size are those reported in that table. The sample shows about 170,000 clones, around 78% of them seen only once. V was clipped by 3 bases and J by 6 bases, with 14 bases between them. Germline lookup yields CDR1 MNHNS and CDR2 SASEGT. The CDR3 is 14 residues long.

V and J are TRBV6-1 and TRBJ1-1, with D perhaps matching TRBD1 (5 bases). The specimen sequenced was PBMCs or T cells enriched from blood (not recorded which). This clonotype was sampled from a woman aged 50 to 60 who had recovered from COVID-19. The DNA of the CDR3 is TGTGCCAGCAGTGAGTCGGGGGTATGGGCTGAAGCTTTCTTT. Its translation is CASSESGVWAEAFF.